The 27 T cell receptor beta chains reported below all come from one sample, sequenced in a study of blood T cell repertoires in COVID-19. Generated by immunoSEQ multiplex PCR, the TCRdb table keeps only in-frame clones and is missing some. The top ten clones hold 3% to 4.5% of a sample with 91,000 or so clones, about 89% of them seen once. Sequenced input: peripheral blood. The receptors here all came from a woman in her forties or fifties in a cohort sampled during active COVID-19.

This chain connects TRBV12-3 or TRBV12-4 to TRBJ1-1; no definite D call. V gave up 3 bases and J gave up 9 bases, with 8 bases separating them. CDR3 length: 11 residues. The CDR3 reads CASSFSGQAFF. As DNA, the CDR3 is TGTGCCAGCAGTTTTAGTGGGCAAGCTTTCTTT.

This chain joins TRBV9 and TRBJ2-2, with 11 bases fitting TRBD1. Germline CDR1 and CDR2: SGDLS and YYNGEE. The V and J ends lost 4 bases and 3 bases, in that order; junction bases with no gene match: 8. This CDR3 spans 17 amino acids. The CDR3 DNA is TGTGCCAGCAGCCGTGGGACAGGGGGGTTTGACACCGGGGAGCTGTTTTTT. The encoded protein is CASSRGTGGFDTGELFF.

The J gene is TRBJ1-4, the V gene TRBV18; 9 nucleotides align to TRBD1. CDR1 and CDR2 (germline): KGHSH, LQKENI. V was pared by 8 bases and J by 6 bases, with 4 bases of the junction left unmatched. The CDR3 has 13 residues. CDR3 coding DNA: TGTGCCAGCCGGCGACAGGGGGATGAAAAACTGTTTTTT. Translated, it gives CASRRQGDEKLFF. The full variable domain, its missing parts supplied by reference TRBV18 and TRBJ1-4, is NAGVMQNPRHLVRRRGQEARLRCSPMKGHSHVYWYRQLPEEGLKFMVYLQKENIIDESGMPKERFSAEFPKEGPSILRIQQVVRGDSAAYFCASRRQGDEKLFFGSGTQLSVL.

V usage is TRBV11-2 and J usage is TRBJ2-1; tentatively, D is TRBD1 (6 bases). The CDR3 is 16 amino acids. Trimming took 0 bases from V and 8 from J, leaving 17 bases between them. Germline V gene data show CDR1 as SGHAT and CDR2 as FQNNGV. CDR3 loop: CASSLERQAPFYEQFF. The CDR3 DNA reads TGTGCCAGCAGCTTAGAGCGACAGGCGCCTTTCTATGAGCAGTTCTTC.

This chain joins TRBV28 and TRBJ2-7; 7 nucleotides agree with TRBD2. This CDR3 comprises 13 residues. V lost 2 bases and J lost 3; bases outside the gene matches: 1. The germline V gene encodes CDR1 MDHEN and CDR2 SYDVKM. CDR3 in DNA: TGTGCCAGCAGTTTAGGCGGGAGCTACGAGCAGTACTTC. Translating gives CASSLGGSYEQYF. Based on the CDR3 plus reference TRBV28 and TRBJ2-7, the full variable domain is DVKVTQSSRYLVKRTGEKVFLECVQDMDHENMFWYRQDPGLGLRLIYFSYDVKMKEKGDIPEGYSVSREKKERFSLILESASTNQTSMYLCASSLGGSYEQYFGPGTRLTVT.

The chain links TRBV7-3 to TRBJ2-7, with 12 positions matching TRBD2. Trimming took 5 bases from V and 3 from J; bases not matched to a gene: 5. Germline CDR1 reads SGHTA; CDR2 reads FQGTGA. The CDR3 length is 15 residues. CDR3 residues: CASSPGLAGIYEQYF. The CDR3 DNA follows: TGTGCCAGCAGCCCCGGACTAGCGGGAATCTACGAGCAGTACTTC.

V usage is TRBV6-1 and J usage is TRBJ2-1; D ambiguous. The germline CDR1 and CDR2 sequences are MNHNS and SASEGT. The CDR3 loop spans 14 amino acids. V lost 1 base, J lost 1 base, and 5 bases lay in between. The CDR3, as DNA: TGTGCCAGCAGTGAAGACATTTCCTACAATGAGCAGTTCTTC. Translated, it gives CASSEDISYNEQFF.

In nucleotides, the CDR3 is TGTGCCAGCAGTGAAGGAGTCCGCTACGAGCAGTACTTC. Its protein is CASSEGVRYEQYF. The chain combines TRBV2 with TRBJ2-7; D not resolved. Germline V lookup: CDR1 SNHLY, CDR2 FYNNEI. The V gene lost 1 base and the J gene lost 3 bases, with 7 bases spanning the gap. The CDR3 extends over 13 amino acids. Full variable domain (remainder filled in from reference TRBV2 and TRBJ2-7): EPEVTQTPSHQVTQMGQEVILRCVPISNHLYFYWYRQILGQKVEFLVSFYNNEISEKSEIFDDQFSVERPDGSNFTLKIRSTKLEDSAMYFCASSEGVRYEQYFGPGTRLTVT.

This sequence joins TRBV11-3 and TRBJ2-4; no reliable D call. This CDR3 comprises 15 residues. Germline lookup yields CDR1 SGHNT and CDR2 YENEEA. The ends were cut back, 1 base at V and 0 bases at J, with 7 bases in the middle. CDR3 bases: TGTGCCAGCAGCTTAGGAGGTCTAGCCAAAAACATTCAGTACTTC. As protein: CASSLGGLAKNIQYF.

The chain joins TRBV2 to TRBJ1-1; the match to TRBD1 covers 9 bases. Germline-derived CDR1 and CDR2 are SNHLY and FYNNEI. The V and J ends lost 4 bases and 0 bases, in that order; junction bases with no gene match: 9. The CDR3 totals 17 residues. CDR3 bases: TGTGCCAGCAGTGTTCGACAGGGGGGAACCATGAACACTGAAGCTTTCTTT. Translating it yields CASSVRQGGTMNTEAFF. Based on the CDR3 plus reference TRBV2 and TRBJ1-1, the full variable domain is EPEVTQTPSHQVTQMGQEVILRCVPISNHLYFYWYRQILGQKVEFLVSFYNNEISEKSEIFDDQFSVERPDGSNFTLKIRSTKLEDSAMYFCASSVRQGGTMNTEAFFGQGTRLTVV.

The gene calls are TRBV7-9 and TRBJ2-5, with 13 bases that match TRBD2. The length of the CDR3 is 16 residues. CDR1 is SEHNR, CDR2 FQNEAQ, per germline (reference sequence). Trimming at V came to 4 bases and at J to 3 bases, leaving 5 bases not matched to a gene. The CDR3 nucleotides are TGTGCCAGCAGCTCGACTAGCGGGGGGATGAAAGAGACCCAGTACTTC. Translated: CASSSTSGGMKETQYF. The full variable domain, in which reference TRBV7-9 and TRBJ2-5 provide the parts outside the CDR3, is DTGVSQNPRHKITKRGQNVTFRCDPISEHNRLYWYRQTLGQGPEFLTYFQNEAQLEKSRLLSDRFSAERPKGSFSTLEIQRTEQGDSAMYLCASSSTSGGMKETQYFGPGTRLLVL.

This chain links TRBV5-1 with TRBJ2-3, with D perhaps TRBD2 (6 bases). The germline gives CDR1 SGHRS, CDR2 YFSETQ. V was clipped by 0 bases and J by 1 base, with 12 bases between them. This CDR3 spans 16 amino acids. The CDR3, as DNA: TGCGCCAGCAGCTTGGCTGGGAGGCAGGGCACAGATACGCAGTATTTT. Translated, it gives CASSLAGRQGTDTQYF.

V usage is TRBV5-1 and J usage is TRBJ1-1; TRBD1 aligns across 12 bases. The junction had 9 bases not matched to a gene; V was cut back by 4 bases and J by 5 bases. CDR3 length: 16 amino acids. Germline V gene lookup returns CDR1 SGHRS and CDR2 YFSETQ. CDR3 amino acids: CASSPRDRGRGTEAFF. The CDR3 DNA sequence: TGCGCCAGCAGCCCCCGGGACAGGGGGCGGGGGACTGAAGCTTTCTTT.

The chain joins TRBV6-5 to TRBJ1-1; weak D call: TRBD1 (6 bases). CDR1 MNHEY and CDR2 SVGAGI come from the germline V gene. V was pared by 5 bases and J by 5 bases, with 12 bases between. This CDR3 region has 13 residues. CDR3 coding DNA: TGTGCCAGCAGTCAACAGGGACGTACTGAAGCTTTCTTT. It translates to CASSQQGRTEAFF.

The chain combines TRBV27 with TRBJ2-5, with 8 bases identical to TRBD1. The CDR3 loop spans 14 amino acids. Trimming cost V 5 bases and J 1 base; bases outside gene matches: 3. Per germline, CDR1 MNHEY and CDR2 SMNVEV (reference sequence). This CDR3 is CASSLDRGQETQYF. DNA of the CDR3: TGTGCCAGCAGTCTCGACAGGGGCCAAGAGACCCAGTACTTC.

The chain uses TRBV9 and TRBJ2-3, with TRBD2 matching 14 bases. V lost 4 bases to trimming and J lost 8 bases; unmatched junction nucleotides: 6. This CDR3 comprises 15 residues. Germline-derived CDR1 and CDR2 are SGDLS and YYNGEE. The CDR3 is CASSPTSGRVGTQYF. In DNA form, the CDR3 reads TGTGCCAGCAGCCCGACTAGCGGGAGGGTTGGTACGCAGTATTTT.

The count of this clone is one. This rearrangement joins TRBV11-2 to TRBJ2-5; possible D gene TRBD1, 7 bases. The germline V and J ends were trimmed by 1 base and 7 bases, with 19 bases remaining between them. This CDR3 is 16 amino acids long. Germline V gene data show CDR1 as SGHAT and CDR2 as FQNNGV. DNA of the CDR3: TGTGCCAGCAGCTTAGGAACGGACAGGAGGGTTGCGACCCAGTACTTC. Translated: CASSLGTDRRVATQYF.

The chain combines TRBV10-3 with TRBJ2-7, with TRBD1 identical over 8 bases. There are 13 residues in the CDR3. CDR1 is ENHRY and CDR2 is SYGVKD in the germline V gene. V shed 7 bases and J 6 bases; nucleotides not matched to a gene: 8. CDR3 bases: TGTGCCATCATGAGGACAGGGACCTCCGAGCAGTACTTC. Protein product: CAIMRTGTSEQYF.

This sequence joins TRBV7-2 and TRBJ1-5, with D unresolved. CDR3 length equals 14 residues. CDR1 is SGHTA, CDR2 FQGNSA, per germline. With 1 base removed from V and 11 bases from J, the gap between germline ends came to 15 bases. The CDR3 reads CASSLDRVLTAQHF. As DNA, the CDR3 is TGTGCCAGCAGCTTAGACCGGGTTCTGACTGCCCAGCATTTT.

Notes on this clone: One junction end does not reproduce the germline sequence, and a read error may be involved. CDR3 coding DNA: TGTGCTAGCAGCTTAGATTTGAGGAGAGAAGAGACCCAGTACTTC. This codes for CASSLDLRREETQYF. The chain carries TRBV7-7 and TRBJ2-5; no reliable D call. Germline V gene data show CDR1 as SSHAT and CDR2 as FNYEAQ (reference sequence). The CDR3 contains 15 residues.

This clone was observed once. The chain is built from TRBV6-2 or TRBV6-3 and TRBJ1-2; weak D call: TRBD1 (5 bases). The CDR3 loop spans 14 amino acids. Germline V CDR1 and CDR2: MNHEY, SVGEGT. V lost 0 bases to trimming and J lost 8 bases, with 13 bases between them. The CDR3 protein is CASSYSTGVSGYTF. The CDR3 bases are TGTGCCAGCAGTTACTCCACAGGTGTGAGCGGCTACACCTTC.

The chain couples TRBV5-1 to TRBJ2-3; TRBD1 might be the D (5 bases). Trimming stripped 1 base from V and 2 bases from J, with 8 bases between. The CDR3 is 14 amino acids. Germline V lookup: CDR1 SGHRS, CDR2 YFSETQ. This CDR3 is CASSLSGFTDTQYF. CDR3 nucleotides: TGCGCCAGCAGCTTGTCAGGGTTCACAGATACGCAGTATTTT.

In this sample, this clone turned up once. This rearrangement joins TRBV11-2 to TRBJ2-3; 9 bases match TRBD2. The ends lost 6 bases at V and 7 bases at J; junction bases unmatched: 5. The germline V gene has CDR1 SGHAT and CDR2 FQNNGV. The CDR3 extends over 13 amino acids. The CDR3 is CASRGLANYTQYF. Here the CDR3 DNA reads TGTGCCAGCAGGGGACTAGCCAATTATACGCAGTATTTT.

The chain has TRBV27 and TRBJ1-5; D perhaps matches TRBD1 (6 bases). V was trimmed by 6 bases and J by 1 base, leaving 10 bases between them. The CDR3 is 14 amino acids. Germline V gene lookup returns CDR1 MNHEY and CDR2 SMNVEV (reference sequence). The CDR3 sequence is CASRGQGSNQPQHF. DNA for the CDR3: TGTGCCAGCAGGGGACAAGGAAGCAATCAGCCCCAGCATTTT.

V gene TRBV14 combines with J gene TRBJ1-1; D uncertain. Looked up from germline, CDR1 is SGHDN and CDR2 is FVKESK. Trimming took off 8 bases at V and 7 bases at J, with 14 bases between the two ends. CDR3 length equals 12 residues. CDR3 coding DNA: TGTGCCAGCGCAAATTTCAGAGGTGAAGCTTTCTTT. This gives the protein CASANFRGEAFF.

The chain recombines TRBV4-1 with TRBJ1-5; no reliable D call. Germline CDR1 reads MGHRA; CDR2 reads YSYEKL. CDR3 length equals 16 residues. V lost 6 bases, J lost 0 bases, and 15 bases lay in between. Here the CDR3 DNA reads TGCGCCAGCAGTATGTCGGACTCATTTAGCAATCAGCCCCAGCATTTT. Translating it yields CASSMSDSFSNQPQHF.

As DNA, the CDR3 is TGTGCCAGTAGTACGTTGACTAGCGGTTCATACAATGAGCAGTTCTTC. This translates into CASSTLTSGSYNEQFF. V gene TRBV19 combines with J gene TRBJ2-1; 9 bases are a match to TRBD2. The CDR3 runs 16 residues. From germline, CDR1 is LNHDA and CDR2 SQIVND (reference sequence). The V gene end was trimmed by 4 bases and the J gene end by 4 bases; junction bases not matched to a gene: 8.